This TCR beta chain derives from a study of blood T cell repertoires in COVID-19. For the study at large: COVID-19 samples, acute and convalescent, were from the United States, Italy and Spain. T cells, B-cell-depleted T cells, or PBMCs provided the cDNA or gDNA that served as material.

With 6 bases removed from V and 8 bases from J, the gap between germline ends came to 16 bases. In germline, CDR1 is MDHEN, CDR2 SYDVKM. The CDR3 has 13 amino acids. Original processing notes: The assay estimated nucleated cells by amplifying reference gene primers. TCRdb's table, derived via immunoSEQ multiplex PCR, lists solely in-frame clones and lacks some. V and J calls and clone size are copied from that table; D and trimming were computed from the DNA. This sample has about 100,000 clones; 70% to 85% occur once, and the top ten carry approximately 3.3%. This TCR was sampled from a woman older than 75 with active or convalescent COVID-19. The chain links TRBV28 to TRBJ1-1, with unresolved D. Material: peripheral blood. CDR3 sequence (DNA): TGTGCCAGCAGCTCCGGTGGGCCGTTCGAAGCTTTCTTT. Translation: CASSSGGPFEAFF.